Listed below are T cell receptor beta chains from one sample, sequenced in a study of blood T cell repertoires in COVID-19. Here immunoSEQ multiplex PCR was the method, and the copy in TCRdb shows in-frame clones only, minus some. The repertoire holds some 100,000 clones, with roughly 80% as singletons. Sequenced material: peripheral blood. The source is an older woman with active or convalescent COVID-19. Both conserved end residues are part of each CDR3. D genes are given only for firm matches. The size entry is marked missing in some rows and otherwise reads once, few, many or a size class.

>TRBJ1-2|TRBV6-5|.|TRBD1
TGTGCCAGCAGTTACTCATTGACAGGGGGTTATGGCTACACCTTC
CASSYSLTGGYGYTF
>TRBJ1-4|TRBV18|.|.
TGTGCCAGCTCACCCCGGGTCGGTGAAAAACTGTTTTTT
CASSPRVGEKLFF
>TRBJ1-2|TRBV6-5|.|.
TGTGCCAGCAGGCGCACTCGAGGTAGTCACTATGGCTACACCTTC
CASRRTRGSHYGYTF
>TRBJ1-1|TRBV5-8|.|.
TGTGCCAGCAAGCGGGGTTTTAACACTGAAGCTTTCTTT
CASKRGFNTEAFF
>TRBJ2-2|TRBV24-1|.|.
TGTGCCACCAGCCAAACAGGAGCCCCGAACACCGGGGAGCTGTTTTTT
CATSQTGAPNTGELFF
>TRBJ2-7|TRBV28|.|.
TGTGCCATTCAAACACTGGGCCAATCCTACGAGCAGTACTTC
CAIQTLGQSYEQYF
>TRBJ2-3|TRBV7-2|.|TRBD2
TGTGCCAGCAGCTTTAGCGGGGCTAGCACAGATACGCAGTATTTT
CASSFSGASTDTQYF
>TRBJ1-2|TRBV4-3|.|TRBD1
TGCGCCAGCAGCCAAGGGACAGGGGTCAGAAACTCACTAGCTAACTATGGCTACACCTTC
CASSQGTGVRNSLANYGYTF
>TRBJ1-4|TRBV4-3|.|.
TGCGCCAGCAGCCAAGAAACAGGGAAGAAGTTACTGTTTTTT
CASSQETGKKLLFF
>TRBJ1-6|TRBV3-1/TRBV3-2|once|.
TGTGCTCTAGCTCCGGATTCACCCCTCCACTTT
CALAPDSPLHF
>TRBJ2-5|TRBV7-2|.|TRBD2
TGTGCCAGCAGCGCCCGGACTAGCGGAGAAGAGACCCAGTACTTC
CASSARTSGEETQYF
>TRBJ1-2|TRBV12-3/TRBV12-4|.|.
TGTGCCAGCACCTTTTTAGAGGGTCATGGCTACACCTTC
CASTFLEGHGYTF
>TRBJ1-2|TRBV7-9|.|.
TGTGCCAGCAGCTTTTGGGGGCTGCAGTCCTCGTCCTATGGCTACACCTTC
CASSFWGLQSSSYGYTF
>TRBJ2-1|TRBV7-2|.|TRBD2
TGTGCCAGCAGCAAGGGACTAGCGGGGCACAATGAGCAGTTCTTC
CASSKGLAGHNEQFF
>TRBJ1-3|TRBV29-1|once|.
TGCAGCGTTGTGGAGGACTCTGGAAACACCATATATTTT
CSVVEDSGNTIYF
>TRBJ1-6|TRBV4-1|.|.
TGCGCCAGCAGCCAAGACCGGGATTCACCCCTCCACTTT
CASSQDRDSPLHF
>TRBJ1-1|TRBV25-1|few|.
TGTGCCAGCAGTCTAGTATCTGAAGCTTTCTTT
CASSLVSEAFF
>TRBJ2-4|TRBV5-8|.|TRBD1
TGTGCCAGCAGCTTGGGCCCCGGACAGGGGGCCCGCATGGGCATTCAGTACTTC
CASSLGPGQGARMGIQYF
>TRBJ1-1|TRBV14|.|.
TGTGCCAGCAGCCAGGCTGACACTGAAGCTTTCTTT
CASSQADTEAFF
>TRBJ2-7|TRBV29-1|.|TRBD2
TGCAGCGTTGAAGATGGACTAGTTGGAACCTACGAGCAGTACTTC
CSVEDGLVGTYEQYF
>TRBJ1-1|TRBV28|.|.
TGTGCCAGCAGTTTGCGACAACTGAACACTGAAGCTTTCTTT
CASSLRQLNTEAFF
>TRBJ2-1|TRBV14|.|.
TGTGCCAGCAGCCAAGGGGGGCCACACAATGAGCAGTTCTTC
CASSQGGPHNEQFF
>TRBJ1-5|TRBV2|.|.
TGTGCCAGCAGTGAGTTAGGACAGAGCAATCAGCCCCAGCATTTT
CASSELGQSNQPQHF
>TRBJ2-7|TRBV6-6|.|TRBD1
TGTGCCACCCAAGGGGTAAACAGGGACAGCGAGCAGTACTTC
CATQGVNRDSEQYF
>TRBJ1-4|TRBV27|once|TRBD1
TGTGCCAGCAGAAAGGCCGGGACAGGGGGGAACTTGGGTAATGAAAAACTGTTTTTT
CASRKAGTGGNLGNEKLFF
>TRBJ1-2|TRBV7-8|.|.
TGTGCCAGCAGCCCAGCCTACCCCGGGATCCCAAATGGCTACACCTTC
CASSPAYPGIPNGYTF
>TRBJ1-2|TRBV28|few|TRBD1
TGTGCCAGCCGACAGGGGAGCAACAACTATGGCTACACCTTC
CASRQGSNNYGYTF
>TRBJ2-2|TRBV2|.|.
TGTGCCAGCAGTGATTTTCGGGGGAACACCGGGGAGCTGTTTTTT
CASSDFRGNTGELFF
>TRBJ1-6|TRBV2|.|TRBD1
TGTGCCAGCAGTGAAAGGACAGGCGGATTAAATTCACCCCTCCACTTT
CASSERTGGLNSPLHF
>TRBJ1-3|TRBV4-1|.|TRBD1
TGCGCCAGCAGCCAAACAGGGGGCTCCGGAAACACCATATATTTT
CASSQTGGSGNTIYF
>TRBJ2-1|TRBV2|.|TRBD1
TGTGCCAGCAAGACAGGGAATTACAATGAGCAGTTCTTC
CASKTGNYNEQFF
>TRBJ2-1|TRBV9|.|.
TGTGCCAGCAGCGTCCATACAGGGCAATATGAGCAGTTCTTC
CASSVHTGQYEQFF
>TRBJ1-1|TRBV19|.|.
TGTGCCAGTAGTATAGGAACGGCGGGCAGGGCTTTCTTT
CASSIGTAGRAFF
>TRBJ2-3|TRBV5-4|.|.
TGTGCCAGCAGTTCGAGCCTACTACCCACCACAGATACGCAGTATTTT
CASSSSLLPTTDTQYF
>TRBJ1-2|TRBV19|.|.
TGTGCCACCATCCCCGGGGGTCCATATGGCTACACCTTC
CATIPGGPYGYTF
>TRBJ1-6|TRBV6-6|.|.
TGTGCCAGCAGTTACGCCAGGGGTGATTCACCCCTCCACTTT
CASSYARGDSPLHF
>TRBJ2-3|TRBV5-4|.|TRBD2
TGTGCCAGCAGCTCCGTTACTAGCGGGGGGGGAGATACGCAGTATTTT
CASSSVTSGGGDTQYF
>TRBJ2-5|TRBV12-3/TRBV12-4|.|.
TGTGCCAGCAGCATAGGAGCAGACCAGTACTTC
CASSIGADQYF
>TRBJ2-1|TRBV7-2|once|TRBD1
TGTGCCAGCAGCTTAGGGGGACAGGGTTTTGGGGACAATGAGCAGTTCTTC
CASSLGGQGFGDNEQFF
>TRBJ1-6|TRBV6-1|.|.
TGTGCCAGCAGTGAAGACCGTCCCGGCTCCTATAATTCACCCCTCCACTTT
CASSEDRPGSYNSPLHF
>TRBJ2-1|TRBV24-1|.|.
TGTGCCACCAGTGACCCCCGGGACATTCAGCCATCTGAGCAGTTCTTC
CATSDPRDIQPSEQFF
>TRBJ1-1|TRBV6-1|.|.
TGTGCCAGCAGATATCGGACAGATGAAGCTTTCTTT
CASRYRTDEAFF
>TRBJ1-4|TRBV11-2|.|TRBD1
TGTGCCAGCAGCCCCTGGACAGGGGACAATGAAAAACTGTTTTTT
CASSPWTGDNEKLFF
>TRBJ2-3|TRBV5-1|.|.
TGCGCCAGCAGCCGGATGTCGGCAGGGCACACAGATACGCAGTATTTT
CASSRMSAGHTDTQYF
>TRBJ1-3|TRBV19|.|.
TGTGCCAGTAGTTTCCGGTCTAGCTCTGGAAACACCATATATTTT
CASSFRSSSGNTIYF
>TRBJ1-2|TRBV5-5|.|.
TGTGCCAGCAGCACAACCCAGGGCTACTATGGCTACACCTTC
CASSTTQGYYGYTF
>TRBJ2-6|TRBV5-1|once|TRBD1
TGCGCCAGCAGCTTGGAAGGGGGCAGGGACCTCTCTGGGGCCAACGTCCTGACTTTC
CASSLEGGRDLSGANVLTF
>TRBJ2-5|TRBV5-4|.|TRBD1
TGTGCCAGCAGCTTAGGGACAGGGGGCGAGGCCCAGTACTTC
CASSLGTGGEAQYF
>TRBJ1-6|TRBV25-1|.|.
TGTGCCAGCAGTGAAGTAAGGGGTCCTTATAATTCACCCCTCCACTTT
CASSEVRGPYNSPLHF
>TRBJ2-7|TRBV7-9|.|.
TGTGCCAGCAGCTTACCCCCGGGGTACGAGCAGTACTTC
CASSLPPGYEQYF
>TRBJ2-7|TRBV6-6|.|.
TGTGCCAGCAGCCTAGGCCCCGACTACGAGCAGTACTTC
CASSLGPDYEQYF
>TRBJ1-2|TRBV6-6|.|TRBD1
TGTGCCAGCAGGGATCGACAGGGGGCAGTGGGAGGCTACACCTTC
CASRDRQGAVGGYTF
>TRBJ2-1|TRBV6-5|.|.
TGTGTCATCCCGGGGTCAGGGGTCAATGAGCAGTTCTTC
CVIPGSGVNEQFF
>TRBJ1-2|TRBV10-3|.|TRBD1
TGTGCCATCAGTGGGGACAGCAACTATGGCTACACCTTC
CAISGDSNYGYTF
>TRBJ1-5|TRBV6-1|.|TRBD1
TGTGCCAGCAGTGAAGAGGGACAGCTTCTTAGCAATCAGCCCCAGCATTTT
CASSEEGQLLSNQPQHF